Below, 21 T cell receptor beta chains from the same sample are listed, as sequenced in a study of T cells in Graves' hyperthyroidism and ophthalmopathy. Amplified TCR beta CDR3 regions came from RNA transcripts. The study used the HTBI primer set for a first-round RT-PCR of the TCR CDR3. TCRdb passed the multiplex PCR reads through MiXCR, listing each CDR3 protein once. This table has 400,000 to 550,000 distinct CDR3 sequences, around a quarter appearing once. Sequenced: blood. The receptors were sampled from a woman aged 30 to 39 with Graves' ophthalmopathy.

The genes are TRBV7-9 and TRBJ2-7, with TRBD1 as a possible D gene (6 bases). V was shortened by 3 bases and J by 2 bases, with 11 bases between the two germline ends. The CDR3 contains 14 residues. Germline CDR1 reads SEHNR; CDR2 reads FQNEAQ (reference sequence). CDR3 residues: CASSFGQQAYEQYF. CDR3 nucleotide sequence: TGTGCCAGCAGCTTCGGACAGCAGGCCTACGAGCAGTACTTC.

The chain carries TRBV12-3 or TRBV12-4 and TRBJ1-2; weak D call: TRBD1 (5 bases). V was clipped by 4 bases and J by 6 bases, with 12 bases between them. The CDR3 length is 13 residues. In DNA form, the CDR3 reads TGTGCCAGCAGTTCCCGGAGAGGGGATGGCTACACCTTC. Translated, it gives CASSSRRGDGYTF.

This clonotype was seen a handful of times. The genes are TRBV5-1 and TRBJ2-3; weak D call: TRBD2 (6 bases). The V end lost 0 bases, the J end lost 6 bases, and 11 bases lay between the germline ends. CDR1 is SGHRS, CDR2 YFSETQ, per germline. The CDR3 runs to 14 residues. The CDR3 here is CASSLAAGGDTQYF. CDR3 DNA sequence: TGCGCCAGCAGCTTGGCGGCCGGAGGGGATACGCAGTATTTT. The full variable domain, rest sourced from reference TRBV5-1 and TRBJ2-3, is KAGVTQTPRYLIKTRGQQVTLSCSPISGHRSVSWYQQTPGQGLQFLFEYFSETQRNKGNFPGRFSGRQFSNSRSEMNVSTLELGDSALYLCASSLAAGGDTQYFGPGTRLTVL.

This chain connects TRBV6-1 to TRBJ1-2, with D unclear. The V end was cut by 1 base, the J end by 4 bases, with 7 bases between. This CDR3 contains 13 residues. Germline values: CDR1 MNHNS, CDR2 SASEGT. The CDR3 here is CASSEVWLYGYTF. DNA for the CDR3: TGTGCCAGCAGTGAAGTATGGCTCTATGGCTACACCTTC.

At least ten counts were recorded for this clonotype. This chain links TRBV6-1 with TRBJ1-1; weak D call: TRBD1 (5 bases). The germline gives CDR1 MNHNS, CDR2 SASEGT. Trimming shortened V by 8 bases and J by 11 bases, and 15 bases separated the two germline ends. The CDR3 length is 11 residues. CDR3 coding DNA: TGTGCCAGCGCGTTTGCGGGGACGGCTTTCTTT. Residues: CASAFAGTAFF.

The V call is TRBV6-2 or TRBV6-3, the J call TRBJ2-7; D gene unclear. Trimming shortened V by 2 bases and J by 3 bases, and 5 bases separated the two germline ends. CDR1 and CDR2 (germline): MNHEY, SVGEGT. The length of the CDR3 is 12 residues. CDR3 DNA sequence: TGTGCCAGCAGTTACCCAAACTACGAGCAGTACTTC. Translating gives CASSYPNYEQYF.

This clonotype was detected many times. This may be a read error: a much more frequent sequence differs by one nucleotide. The rearrangement links TRBV2 to TRBJ2-5; D gene ambiguous. Germline V gives CDR1 SNHLY, CDR2 FYNNEI. V gave up 4 bases and J gave up 5 bases, with 5 bases separating them. There are 11 residues in the CDR3. CDR3 loop: CASSAEETQYF. CDR3 bases: TGTGCCAGCAGTGCAGAGGAGACCCAGTACTTC.

This clonotype was recorded many times. The chain employs TRBV10-3 and TRBJ1-1, with no clear D. CDR3 length equals 14 residues. The V end was cut by 0 bases, the J end by 1 base, with 6 bases between. The germline V gene encodes CDR1 ENHRY and CDR2 SYGVKD. CDR3 sequence (DNA): TGTGCCATCAGTGAGTCGCTGGGGAACACTGAAGCTTTCTTT. Its protein product is CAISESLGNTEAFF.

The chain uses TRBV28 and TRBJ2-5; 7 nucleotides agree with TRBD2. V was clipped by 6 bases and J by 0 bases; unmatched bases: 10. The CDR3 spans 16 residues. The germline V gene has CDR1 MDHEN and CDR2 SYDVKM. The CDR3 nucleotides are TGTGCCAGCAGCAGGGAGGGGATACTCTACCAAGAGACCCAGTACTTC. This sequence encodes CASSREGILYQETQYF.

This clonotype was picked up a small number of times. The chain joins TRBV20-1 to TRBJ1-6; 8 bases are shared with TRBD1. Germline V gene data show CDR1 as DFQATT and CDR2 as SNEGSKA (reference sequence). Unmatched junction bases numbered 0, after V lost 0 bases and J lost 8 bases. The CDR3 runs 13 residues. CDR3: CSAREDRDSPLHF. In DNA, the CDR3 is TGCAGTGCTAGAGAGGACAGGGATTCACCCCTCCACTTT.

The table lists this clonotype with many counts. The rearrangement uses TRBV12-3 or TRBV12-4 and TRBJ1-1, with D uncertain. The CDR3 is 15 amino acids. V was shortened by 1 base and J by 1 base, with 10 bases between the two germline ends. The CDR3 DNA reads TGTGCCAGCAGTTTAGTAGAGGTTTCGAACACTGAAGCTTTCTTT. The encoded protein is CASSLVEVSNTEAFF.

This clonotype has a count of ten or more. The chain employs TRBV5-6 and TRBJ2-5, with D hard to call. The CDR3 has 15 amino acids. Deletions cut 1 base from V and 2 bases from J, with 12 bases between. The germline V gene encodes CDR1 SGHDT and CDR2 YYEEEE. DNA for the CDR3: TGTGCCAGCAGCTTGTGGGGTGTGGTTCAAGAGACCCAGTACTTC. Residues: CASSLWGVVQETQYF.

This clonotype was recorded many times. The V call is TRBV6-2 or TRBV6-3, the J call TRBJ2-7; weak D call: TRBD1 (6 bases). The CDR3 is 15 amino acids. Trimming removed 0 bases from V and 3 bases from J, with 12 bases in between. Per germline, CDR1 MNHEY and CDR2 SVGEGT. As DNA, the CDR3 is TGTGCCAGCAGTTACTCCCGGGACACCCGCTACGAGCAGTACTTC. Its protein product is CASSYSRDTRYEQYF.

The J gene is TRBJ2-2, the V gene TRBV12-3 or TRBV12-4, with a possible D match to TRBD1 (5 bases). The CDR3 is 13 residues long. V lost 5 bases and J lost 9, with 13 bases in between. CDR3 nucleotide sequence: TGTGCCAGCAGTCACACCGACAGCCGGGAGCTGTTTTTT. It specifies CASSHTDSRELFF.

A few counts support this clonotype. The chain combines TRBV6-1 with TRBJ1-5, with a tentative D call TRBD1 (6 bases). This CDR3 is built from 15 residues. Germline V gene sequence: CDR1 MNHNS, CDR2 SASEGT. Trimming removed 3 bases at V and 1 base at J, with 10 bases between. This CDR3 is CASSDFTGSNQPQHF. Written as DNA, the CDR3 is TGTGCCAGCAGTGATTTTACAGGGAGCAATCAGCCCCAGCATTTT.

This clonotype has a count of ten or more. The chain uses TRBV5-1 and TRBJ1-1; TRBD1 agrees at 8 bases. Germline CDR1 and CDR2: SGHRS and YFSETQ. V lost 5 bases to trimming and J lost 1 base; unmatched junction nucleotides: 10. The CDR3 is 16 residues long. The CDR3 region has the DNA TGCGCCAGCAGAATTACAGGGGGTAGGTCGAACACTGAAGCTTTCTTT. Amino acid sequence: CASRITGGRSNTEAFF.

This clonotype was found many times. The genes are TRBV7-2 and TRBJ2-7; possible D gene TRBD1, 5 bases. Germline V lookup: CDR1 SGHTA, CDR2 FQGNSA. Deletions cut 5 bases from V and 0 bases from J, with 17 bases between. This CDR3 has 16 residues. CDR3 in DNA: TGTGCCAGCAGCCCCCTTGGGGCTAGTGCCTCCTACGAGCAGTACTTC. Translation: CASSPLGASASYEQYF.

The sample holds many counts of this clonotype. J is TRBJ1-5 and V is TRBV2; D uncertain. CDR1 and CDR2 (germline): SNHLY, FYNNEI. The CDR3 extends over 13 amino acids. Deletions cut 7 bases from V and 3 bases from J, with 10 bases between. CDR3 in amino acids: CASIGSTNQPQHF. CDR3 coding DNA: TGTGCCAGCATAGGATCGACCAATCAGCCCCAGCATTTT.

In its sample, this clonotype was seen many times. The rearrangement links TRBV7-2 to TRBJ1-2, with TRBD1 matching 9 bases. CDR1 SGHTA and CDR2 FQGNSA come from the germline V gene. The CDR3 spans 13 residues. V lost 5 bases to trimming and J lost 7 bases; unmatched junction nucleotides: 5. The CDR3 bases are TGTGCCAGCAGCCCCGGGACAGGGTTTGGCTACACCTTC. Translating it yields CASSPGTGFGYTF. The variable domain in full, with the rest retrieved from reference TRBV7-2 and TRBJ1-2, is GAGVSQSPSNKVTEKGKDVELRCDPISGHTALYWYRQSLGQGLEFLIYFQGNSAPDKSGLPSDRFSAERTGGSVSTLTIQRTQQEDSAVYLCASSPGTGFGYTFGSGTRLTVV.

This clonotype was counted at least ten times. The genes are TRBV12-3 or TRBV12-4 and TRBJ1-5; 7 bases match TRBD1. J was trimmed by 0 bases and V by 6 bases; bases with no gene match: 5. This CDR3 spans 15 amino acids. Here the CDR3 reads CASRSDRVSNQPQHF. DNA of the CDR3: TGTGCCAGCAGGTCAGACAGGGTTAGCAATCAGCCCCAGCATTTT.

This clonotype was recorded a few times. This sequence joins TRBV5-8 and TRBJ1-5, with a tentative D call TRBD1 (6 bases). Trimming left V 4 bases short and J 3 bases short, with 14 bases between. This CDR3 comprises 15 residues. Germline V gene data show CDR1 as SGHTS and CDR2 as YDEGEE. This CDR3 reads CASSLWGQNNQPQHF. The CDR3 nucleotides are TGTGCCAGCAGCCTATGGGGACAAAACAATCAGCCCCAGCATTTT.